This T cell receptor beta chain comes out of a study of T cell responses to AZD1222 COVID-19 vaccine. The V segment lost 7 bases and the J segment 2 bases; nucleotides outside the gene matches: 10. CDR3 size: 15 residues. In germline, CDR1 is MDHEN, CDR2 SYDVKM. Sequenced by immunoSEQ multiplex PCR; TCRdb stores in-frame clones only, minus some. The table records just under 90,000 clones, roughly 87% of them present only once. The input for sequencing was peripheral blood, taken on day 0 of AZD1222 vaccination. The chain recombines TRBV28 with TRBJ2-7; TRBD1 aligns across 8 bases. The sequence was collected from an adult in good health. This CDR3 is CASTPTGQGPYEQYF. The CDR3 DNA reads TGTGCCAGCACCCCTACCGGACAGGGTCCCTACGAGCAGTACTTC.